This T cell receptor beta chain was sequenced for a study of T cell repertoires in cytomegalovirus infection. One entry per CDR3 protein results from TCRdb running MiXCR on the reads. This sample has approximately 260,000 distinct CDR3 sequences, with approximately 17% found just once. The CDR3 covers 16 residues. The germline CDR1 and CDR2 sequences are SQVTM and ANQGSEA. Trimming took 0 bases from V and 5 from J; bases not matched to a gene: 11. This clonotype has more than one count but fewer than ten. The TCR sequence derives from a human donor in good health (CMV status not recorded). Some clones in this sample may be carry-over from other donors' samples. Input material: CD8+ T cells from PBMCs. V and J are TRBV29-1 and TRBJ2-7, with TRBD1 matching over 9 bases. In nucleotides, the CDR3 is TGCAGCGTTGAAGATCCCAGGACAGGGGTTAATCACGAGCAGTACTTC. Residues: CSVEDPRTGVNHEQYF.